The rows below give T cell receptor beta chains drawn from one sample of a study of OX40 agonist ivuxolimab in advanced cancers. The assay was immunoSEQ multiplex PCR, and TCRdb's table has in-frame clones only and misses some. The sample lists under 100,000 clones; approximately 80% were seen once. Sequencing used CD4+ or CD8+ T cells sorted from blood, obtained in a trial of the OX40 agonist ivuxolimab. The receptors were sampled from an adult with an advanced solid tumor such as melanoma, head and neck, liver or kidney cancer. The CDR3 runs from the conserved cysteine through the conserved F or W. A D gene is named only where the DNA matches it firmly. Expanded clones are given a class, and other clones once, few, many or no size at all.

d_call	v_call	clone_size	j_call	cdr3_aa	cdr3_nt
NA	TRBV28	NA	TRBJ1-4	CASSFQLDNEKLFF	TGTGCCAGCAGTTTCCAGCTCGATAATGAAAAACTGTTTTTT
NA	TRBV29-1	NA	TRBJ1-5	CSVKQGQSNQPQHF	TGCAGCGTTAAACAGGGCCAAAGCAATCAGCCCCAGCATTTT
TRBD1	TRBV10-3	NA	TRBJ1-2	CAISGGQGGGYTF	TGTGCCATCAGTGGGGGACAGGGTGGTGGCTACACCTTC
NA	TRBV5-1	NA	TRBJ2-3	CASSLDPGVRSTDTQYF	TGCGCCAGCAGCTTGGATCCGGGGGTAAGGAGCACAGATACGCAGTATTTT
NA	TRBV4-3	NA	TRBJ1-1	CASSQDQGFNTEAFF	TGCGCCAGCAGCCAAGATCAAGGCTTCAACACTGAAGCTTTCTTT
TRBD1	TRBV7-2	NA	TRBJ1-2	CASSLGTSGGHYGYTF	TGTGCCAGCAGCTTAGGAACGTCAGGGGGCCACTATGGCTACACCTTC
TRBD1	TRBV29-1	NA	TRBJ1-2	CSVQLGGQGNGYTF	TGCAGCGTCCAACTAGGGGGACAGGGGAACGGCTACACCTTC
NA	TRBV19	NA	TRBJ2-5	CASSIGSQETQYF	TGTGCCAGTAGTATAGGCTCTCAAGAGACCCAGTACTTC
NA	TRBV7-2	NA	TRBJ1-1	CASSSGRGTEAFF	TGTGCCAGCAGCTCAGGGAGGGGCACTGAAGCTTTCTTT
NA	TRBV4-3	NA	TRBJ2-7	CASSQGTAGSYEQYF	TGCGCCAGCAGCCAAGGGACAGCCGGCTCCTACGAGCAGTACTTC
NA	TRBV14	few	TRBJ2-3	CASSQTRLARADTQYF	TGTGCCAGCAGCCAAACCCGTCTAGCGAGAGCCGATACGCAGTATTTT
TRBD1	TRBV6-5	NA	TRBJ2-1	CASSYLSGQGNNEQFF	TGTGCCAGCAGTTACCTTTCGGGACAGGGAAACAATGAGCAGTTCTTC
NA	TRBV9	NA	TRBJ2-5	CASSVSPAETQYF	TGTGCCAGCAGCGTTTCCCCAGCAGAGACCCAGTACTTC
NA	TRBV29-1	NA	TRBJ2-7	CSVEVLDPYYEQYF	TGCAGCGTTGAAGTATTAGACCCGTACTACGAGCAGTACTTC
NA	TRBV7-7	NA	TRBJ2-5	CASSLAAVETQYF	TGTGCCAGCAGCTTGGCCGCGGTGGAGACCCAGTACTTC
NA	TRBV2	NA	TRBJ2-5	CASSYTLEGGETQYF	TGTGCCAGCAGTTATACCTTGGAGGGAGGAGAGACCCAGTACTTC
TRBD1	TRBV7-9	NA	TRBJ1-2	CASSSGQGALSGYGYTF	TGTGCCAGCAGCTCCGGACAGGGGGCGCTGAGCGGCTATGGCTACACCTTC
TRBD1	TRBV29-1	NA	TRBJ1-4	CSVELALGQGATNEKLFF	TGCAGCGTTGAATTGGCCCTTGGGCAGGGGGCAACTAATGAAAAACTGTTTTTT
NA	TRBV5-6	NA	TRBJ1-2	CASRMVGGARGYTF	TGTGCCAGCAGGATGGTTGGGGGCGCGAGGGGCTACACCTTC
NA	TRBV30	NA	TRBJ2-7	CAWSVGPEQYF	TGTGCCTGGAGTGTAGGACCCGAGCAGTACTTC
TRBD2	TRBV7-9	once	TRBJ2-2	CASSLYPSGRGSGELFF	TGTGCCAGCAGCTTATATCCTAGCGGGAGGGGATCCGGGGAGCTGTTTTTT
TRBD2	TRBV7-9	NA	TRBJ2-5	CASSLLAGTETQYF	TGTGCCAGCAGCTTACTAGCGGGGACCGAGACCCAGTACTTC
TRBD1	TRBV28	few	TRBJ2-1	CASSKDRDYNEQFF	TGTGCCAGCAGTAAGGACAGGGATTACAATGAGCAGTTCTTC
TRBD2	TRBV25-1	NA	TRBJ2-3	CASSDGLAGGTDTQYF	TGTGCCAGCAGTGACGGACTAGCGGGAGGAACAGATACGCAGTATTTT
NA	TRBV7-3	NA	TRBJ2-5	CASSLRVQETQYF	TGTGCCAGCAGCTTAAGGGTCCAAGAGACCCAGTACTTC
NA	TRBV19	NA	TRBJ1-2	CASSKAEANYGYTF	TGTGCCAGTAGTAAGGCAGAAGCTAACTATGGCTACACCTTC
NA	TRBV7-2	NA	TRBJ1-4	CASSLYEGYEKLFF	TGTGCCAGCAGCTTATACGAGGGGTATGAAAAACTGTTTTTT
NA	TRBV15	NA	TRBJ2-5	CATSLQNTRQETQYF	TGTGCCACCAGCCTACAAAACACTAGGCAAGAGACCCAGTACTTC
TRBD1	TRBV30	NA	TRBJ2-7	CAWTPWGTGSSREQYF	TGTGCCTGGACCCCTTGGGGGACAGGGTCGTCAAGGGAGCAGTACTTC
TRBD2	TRBV7-2	NA	TRBJ2-3	CASSWGLNTDTQYF	TGTGCCAGCAGCTGGGGACTAAACACAGATACGCAGTATTTT
TRBD1	TRBV7-3	NA	TRBJ2-3	CASSQGAIGPTDTQYF	TGTGCCAGCAGCCAGGGGGCGATTGGCCCCACAGATACGCAGTATTTT
NA	TRBV14	once	TRBJ1-1	CASSPIGGRNTEAFF	TGTGCCAGCAGCCCCATCGGGGGGAGGAACACTGAAGCTTTCTTT
NA	TRBV29-1	few	TRBJ1-1	CSVRGSNTEAFF	TGCAGCGTTAGGGGGTCGAACACTGAAGCTTTCTTT
NA	TRBV6-1	NA	TRBJ2-4	CASSWGQGGNIQYF	TGTGCCAGCAGCTGGGGGCAGGGTGGAAACATTCAGTACTTC
TRBD2	TRBV11-2	NA	TRBJ2-1	CASSSDRSPGLARAEQFF	TGTGCCAGCAGCTCTGACAGGTCTCCGGGACTAGCACGGGCTGAGCAGTTCTTC
TRBD1	TRBV9	NA	TRBJ2-7	CASSPGTDSYEQYF	TGTGCCAGCAGCCCCGGGACAGATTCCTACGAGCAGTACTTC
NA	TRBV18	NA	TRBJ2-5	CASSPPGLQETQYF	TGTGCCAGCTCACCACCGGGGTTGCAAGAGACCCAGTACTTC
TRBD1	TRBV10-3	NA	TRBJ1-4	CAISATGVGEKLFF	TGTGCCATCAGCGCGACAGGGGTGGGGGAAAAACTGTTTTTT
TRBD2	TRBV11-3	NA	TRBJ2-3	CASSKGLAGLDTQYF	TGTGCCAGCAGCAAGGGACTAGCGGGATTGGATACGCAGTATTTT
TRBD1	TRBV25-1	NA	TRBJ1-1	CASIRQGDTEAFF	TGTGCCAGCATTCGACAGGGGGACACTGAAGCTTTCTTT
NA	TRBV27	NA	TRBJ1-2	CASSPWRIQEERGYTF	TGTGCCAGCAGTCCTTGGCGGATTCAAGAGGAGCGTGGCTACACCTTC
NA	TRBV28	NA	TRBJ2-2	CASSSWQPNTGELFF	TGTGCCAGCAGCTCGTGGCAGCCGAACACCGGGGAGCTGTTTTTT
TRBD2	TRBV6-5	NA	TRBJ2-5	CASSSWTSSETQYF	TGTGCCAGCAGTTCCTGGACTAGTAGTGAGACCCAGTACTTC
NA	TRBV7-2	NA	TRBJ1-1	CASSSQGMYTEAFF	TGTGCCAGCAGCTCTCAGGGGATGTACACTGAAGCTTTCTTT
TRBD1	TRBV19	NA	TRBJ1-5	CASVADRMNQPQHF	TGTGCCAGCGTAGCGGACAGGATGAATCAGCCCCAGCATTTT
TRBD1	TRBV29-1	NA	TRBJ1-1	CSARTGVSEAFF	TGCAGCGCCCGAACAGGGGTCTCTGAAGCTTTCTTT
NA	TRBV7-2	NA	TRBJ2-5	CASSFWGSGKETQYF	TGTGCCAGCAGCTTCTGGGGTAGCGGAAAAGAGACCCAGTACTTC
TRBD1	TRBV4-3	NA	TRBJ2-1	CASSQGPGQGANEQFF	TGCGCCAGCAGCCAAGGTCCGGGACAGGGGGCCAATGAGCAGTTCTTC